This TCR beta chain was identified in a study of shared clonotypes between healthy human individuals. Study-level information: Researchers drew samples from two women and a few men aged 18 to 49. Study conclusions and caveats: Generally, naive subsets (rather than memory subsets) showed larger estimated richness. Clonotypes shared by all four sorted-subset donors had higher generation probabilities than non-shared clonotypes.

As concerns this clone: Its antigen is undetermined.

The repertoire was sequenced with immunoSEQ multiplex PCR; TCRdb's copy has only in-frame clones and lacks some. The sample has about 1.1 million clones; 60% to 85% are singletons. CD45RA+ naive and CD45RA-negative memory subsets were separated from CD4+ cells. The germline CDR1 and CDR2 sequences are SGHTA and FQGTGA. This CDR3 is built from 15 residues. The V and J ends lost 3 bases and 5 bases, in that order; junction bases with no gene match: 9. V is TRBV7-3 and J is TRBJ2-5; 7 bases are a match to TRBD2. Sequencing input: memory CD4+ T cells from PBMCs. The subset is: CD45RA-negative fraction. The TCR comes from a man between 18 and 29 years old in good health. Some clones in this sample may be carry-over from other donors' samples. Here the CDR3 reads CASSLTPSSGETQYF. The CDR3 coding sequence is TGTGCCAGCAGCTTGACCCCCAGTAGCGGGGAGACCCAGTACTTC.